This record covers a single TCR beta chain. The target antigen is unknown. V lost 5 bases to trimming and J lost 5 bases, with 9 bases between them. The CDR3 is made up of 12 amino acids. Germline V gene lookup returns CDR1 SEHNR and CDR2 FQNEAQ (reference sequence). This sample is part of a study of OX40 agonist ivuxolimab in advanced cancers. On the study more broadly: Those treated in dose escalation had hepatocellular carcinoma, melanoma, renal cell cancer or head and neck cancer.

At baseline, cycle 4 day 1, and cycle 7 day 1, blood was sampled. TCRdb's copy holds only in-frame clones and misses some; the assay was immunoSEQ multiplex PCR. The data hold some 43,000 clones, with 75% to 90% observed a single time. Study-level findings and limits: There were, on average, more expanded clones in CD8+ T cells than in CD4+.

This receptor was taken from an adult with an advanced solid tumor such as melanoma, head and neck, liver or kidney cancer. The rearrangement links TRBV7-9 to TRBJ2-5; D call uncertain. This material consisted of CD4+ or CD8+ T cells sorted from blood, taken in a trial of the OX40 agonist ivuxolimab. DNA for the CDR3: TGTGCCAGCAGCCCATTTCGGGAGACCCAGTACTTC. It codes for CASSPFRETQYF.